This T cell receptor (beta chain) was obtained from a study of cytomegalovirus exposure and HLA in healthy donors. Study context: A previous analysis identified fewer than 130 million unique TCR beta sequences derived from some 200 million T cells. About 85 million unique TCRs from HLA-typed donors were held in an early release of data.

Germline V gene data show CDR1 as KGHSH and CDR2 as LQKENI. Trimming removed 6 bases from V and 6 bases from J, with 16 bases in between. The CDR3 sequence is 14 residues long. The PCR ran on 60 Vbeta and 13 Jbeta primers. TCRdb keeps only in-frame clones here, not all; method: immunoSEQ multiplex PCR. The profile shows tens of thousands of clones, over 55% of them singletons. The chain has TRBV18 and TRBJ2-3; D possibly corresponds to TRBD2 (5 bases). The sequenced material came from PBMCs. This clonotype originated in a woman under 40 in good health and CMV-seronegative. The CDR3 is CASSQDSAGDTQYF. CDR3 nucleotide sequence: TGTGCCAGCTCCCAGGACTCCGCTGGGGATACGCAGTATTTT.